The clone carrying this T cell receptor beta chain has only a few counts. Its target is not known. These data come from a study of cytomegalovirus exposure and HLA in healthy donors. This PCR relied on a set of 60 Vbeta primers and 13 Jbeta primers. Sequencing used immunoSEQ multiplex PCR; TCRdb keeps in-frame clones, though not all of them. Here the sample spans approximately 110,000 clones, about an eighth being singletons. Study conclusions and caveats: A later look showed TCR association rates differing by HLA locus, highest for DRB1 and lowest for HLA-C.

CDR3 length: 13 amino acids. The junction had 2 bases not matched to a gene; V was cut back by 1 base and J by 8 bases. The germline V gene encodes CDR1 SGHTA and CDR2 FQGNSA. This sequence was found in a man between 35 and 55 years old in good health and CMV-seropositive. The chain has TRBV7-2 and TRBJ2-4, with 7 bases identical to TRBD2. The specimen sequenced was PBMCs. Written as DNA, the CDR3 is TGTGCCAGCAGCTTAGGGGGAGGGGACATTCAGTACTTC. Its translation is CASSLGGGDIQYF.